This is a list of T cell receptor beta chains from one sample in a study of neurological immune-mediated disorders. TCRdb recomputed calls from the 5' RACE reads with MiXCR, one row per CDR3 protein. The sample lists about 32,000 distinct CDR3 sequences, approximately 12% seen once, with more than 5% in the top ten. Sequenced: CD4+ T cells from blood. The receptor set was obtained from a female donor with HTLV-1-associated myelopathy (HAM/TSP). Each CDR3 is given with its conserved first and last residue. The D gene is left open where the match is weak. The size entry is marked missing in some rows and otherwise reads once, few, many or a size class.

cdr3_nt: TGTGCCAGCAGTTACGCGGGGGGCGGGAATGAGCAGTTCTTC; cdr3_aa: CASSYAGGGNEQFF; j_call: TRBJ2-1; v_call: TRBV6-2/TRBV6-3; clone_size: many; d_call: TRBD2
cdr3_nt: TGTGCCAGCAGCTCGAGGGGCGGAATAAGCACAGATACGCAGTATTTT; cdr3_aa: CASSSRGGISTDTQYF; j_call: TRBJ2-3; v_call: TRBV7-8; clone_size: many; d_call: .
cdr3_nt: TGTGCCAGCAGCCCAAATCCCGGCCCCCAAGAGACCCAGTACTTC; cdr3_aa: CASSPNPGPQETQYF; j_call: TRBJ2-5; v_call: TRBV7-6; clone_size: many; d_call: .
cdr3_nt: TGTGCCAGCAGCTTAGGGGCGGCCGGGGCCAACGTCCTGACTTTC; cdr3_aa: CASSLGAAGANVLTF; j_call: TRBJ2-6; v_call: TRBV7-9; clone_size: many; d_call: .
cdr3_nt: TGCGCCAGCAGTGCTAGCGTGGCGGGCACAGATACGCAGTATTTT; cdr3_aa: CASSASVAGTDTQYF; j_call: TRBJ2-3; v_call: TRBV4-3; clone_size: many; d_call: .
cdr3_nt: TGTGCCAGCAGTTTAAGTACGGACACTGAAGCTTTCTTT; cdr3_aa: CASSLSTDTEAFF; j_call: TRBJ1-1; v_call: TRBV12-3/TRBV12-4; clone_size: many; d_call: .
cdr3_nt: TGCGCCATCAGCCCCCGGACAAGGTACACCGGGGAGCTGTTTTTT; cdr3_aa: CAISPRTRYTGELFF; j_call: TRBJ2-2; v_call: TRBV5-1; clone_size: .; d_call: .
cdr3_nt: TGTGCAAGCAGTTTAAGGGGGCGCTACTATGGCTACACCTTC; cdr3_aa: CASSLRGRYYGYTF; j_call: TRBJ1-2; v_call: TRBV28; clone_size: .; d_call: TRBD1
cdr3_nt: TGCAGTGCTAGCCTTAGGGGGAACACCGGGGAGCTGTTTTTT; cdr3_aa: CSASLRGNTGELFF; j_call: TRBJ2-2; v_call: TRBV20-1; clone_size: many; d_call: .
cdr3_nt: TGCGCCAGCAGCCCCACCGGGACAGGGCTAGGGGAGCAGTACTTC; cdr3_aa: CASSPTGTGLGEQYF; j_call: TRBJ2-7; v_call: TRBV5-1; clone_size: once; d_call: TRBD1
cdr3_nt: TGCGCCAGCAGCCAAGATAGGGCCCTACCACTTATTACCGGGGAGCTGTTTTTT; cdr3_aa: CASSQDRALPLITGELFF; j_call: TRBJ2-2; v_call: TRBV4-1; clone_size: many; d_call: .
cdr3_nt: TGTGCCATCAGTGAGTCGGCAAAGGCCGACTATGGCTACACCTTC; cdr3_aa: CAISESAKADYGYTF; j_call: TRBJ1-2; v_call: TRBV10-3; clone_size: many; d_call: .
cdr3_nt: TGTGCCAGCAGGAGGGTAGGCACAGATACGCAGTATTTT; cdr3_aa: CASRRVGTDTQYF; j_call: TRBJ2-3; v_call: TRBV6-1; clone_size: many; d_call: .
cdr3_nt: TGCAGTGCTAGTGGGTACCCGGAAGCCAATGAGCAGTTCTTC; cdr3_aa: CSASGYPEANEQFF; j_call: TRBJ2-1; v_call: TRBV20-1; clone_size: many; d_call: .
cdr3_nt: TGTGTCAGCAACCGTACCGACTCCTACGAGCAGTACTTC; cdr3_aa: CVSNRTDSYEQYF; j_call: TRBJ2-7; v_call: TRBV6-6; clone_size: .; d_call: .
cdr3_nt: TGCAGTGCTAGGGCCAGCTGGAGCGGAGATACGCAGTATTTT; cdr3_aa: CSARASWSGDTQYF; j_call: TRBJ2-3; v_call: TRBV20-1; clone_size: .; d_call: .
cdr3_nt: TGTGCCAGCAGCTTAACAGGCCTGAACACCGGGGAGCTGTTTTTT; cdr3_aa: CASSLTGLNTGELFF; j_call: TRBJ2-2; v_call: TRBV11-1; clone_size: many; d_call: .
cdr3_nt: TGCGCCAGCAGCCCCGACGGGATGACCTACGAGCAGTACTTC; cdr3_aa: CASSPDGMTYEQYF; j_call: TRBJ2-7; v_call: TRBV10-2; clone_size: many; d_call: .
cdr3_nt: TGTGCCAGCAGCTTAGGACGCGGGGAGCAGTACTTC; cdr3_aa: CASSLGRGEQYF; j_call: TRBJ2-7; v_call: TRBV7-9; clone_size: many; d_call: .
cdr3_nt: TGCGCCAGCAGCGGACAGGGGTCTGGTACTGAAGCTTTCTTT; cdr3_aa: CASSGQGSGTEAFF; j_call: TRBJ1-1; v_call: TRBV5-1; clone_size: many; d_call: TRBD1
cdr3_nt: TGTGCCAGCAGCCCCCTGGACCGGGAACACGACGAGCAGTACTTC; cdr3_aa: CASSPLDREHDEQYF; j_call: TRBJ2-7; v_call: TRBV28; clone_size: many; d_call: .
cdr3_nt: TGCAGTGCCCCTAGTTCGGGGGGGGGAGATACGCAGTATTTT; cdr3_aa: CSAPSSGGGDTQYF; j_call: TRBJ2-3; v_call: TRBV20-1; clone_size: many; d_call: TRBD2
cdr3_nt: TGTGCCAGCAGCTTTAATCCTCAGCTTAGGGGACCTAGCACAGATACGCAGTATTTT; cdr3_aa: CASSFNPQLRGPSTDTQYF; j_call: TRBJ2-3; v_call: TRBV7-9; clone_size: many; d_call: .